This T cell receptor beta chain was observed in a study of T cell changes during pregnancy in multiple sclerosis. Trimming took 5 bases from V and 10 from J, leaving 24 bases between them. The CDR3 runs 15 residues. Germline loops: CDR1 SGHNT, CDR2 YYREEE (reference sequence). Produced via immunoSEQ multiplex PCR; TCRdb's table is partial and in-frame only. The sample lists tens of thousands of clones; approximately 92% were seen once. This sequence was found in a female donor in good health, enrolled as a control in a pregnancy study. The chain employs TRBV5-4 and TRBJ1-2; D unresolved. This material consisted of peripheral blood, taken in the third trimester of pregnancy. The CDR3 reads CASREQRLGLEDYTF. The CDR3, as DNA: TGTGCCAGCAGGGAGCAGAGGCTTGGCCTCGAGGACTACACCTTC.